Below, 10 T cell receptor beta chains from the same sample are listed, as sequenced in a study of response to subunit inactivated influenza vaccine. TCRdb called the RT-PCR reads again in MiXCR, with one record for every CDR3 protein. Of about 310,000 distinct CDR3 sequences in the sample, roughly 20% are singletons; the top ten hold 10% to 13%. Sequenced here: PBMCs from blood, sampled 21 months after vaccination. All receptors derive from a man between 50 and 75 years old who received an inactivated influenza vaccine.

This clonotype occurred a few times. This chain joins TRBV4-2 and TRBJ1-5; no definite D call. CDR1 and CDR2 from the germline V gene are LGHNA and YNFKEQ. Trimming stripped 2 bases from V and 5 bases from J, with 10 bases between. The CDR3 has 14 residues. CDR3 sequence (DNA): TGTGCCAGCAGCCAATGGCGAGTCCATCAGCCCCAGCATTTT. Its protein product is CASSQWRVHQPQHF.

The chain employs TRBV6-2 or TRBV6-3 and TRBJ1-1; 11 bases fit TRBD1. Germline V gene data show CDR1 as MNHEY and CDR2 as SVGEGT. Losses at the gene ends were 6 bases for V and 6 bases for J; bases not matched to a gene: 6. This CDR3 contains 14 residues. The CDR3 sequence: CASRPGQGGSEAFF. In nucleotides, the CDR3 is TGTGCCAGCAGACCGGGACAGGGGGGCTCTGAAGCTTTCTTT.

V and J are TRBV20-1 and TRBJ2-3; D is unresolved. The CDR3 has 14 amino acids. The V end was cut by 3 bases, the J end by 5 bases, with 15 bases between. The germline V gene encodes CDR1 DFQATT and CDR2 SNEGSKA (reference sequence). In nucleotides, the CDR3 is TGCAGTGCTAGTCCAGCGATGTCGGAAGATACGCAGTATTTT. It codes for CSASPAMSEDTQYF.

This clonotype was counted only a few times. The J gene is TRBJ1-4, the V gene TRBV28; the match to TRBD1 covers 8 bases. The CDR3 is 15 amino acids. Trimming removed 5 bases from V and 7 bases from J; junction bases left unmatched: 9. Germline-derived CDR1 and CDR2 are MDHEN and SYDVKM. CDR3 protein: CASSRRGTGSEKLFF. CDR3 DNA: TGTGCCAGCAGTCGCCGGGGGACAGGCAGTGAAAAACTGTTTTTT.

The chain has TRBV20-1 and TRBJ1-6, with TRBD1 matching 10 bases. V trimming: 7 bases; J trimming: 3 bases; junction bases outside the gene matches: 9. From germline, CDR1 is DFQATT and CDR2 SNEGSKA (reference sequence). CDR3 size: 16 residues. CDR3 in amino acids: CSVNRWTGGYNSPLHF. The CDR3 region has the DNA TGCAGTGTTAACCGATGGACAGGGGGCTATAATTCACCCCTCCACTTT.

This clonotype was recorded a few times. The gene calls are TRBV6-2 or TRBV6-3 and TRBJ1-5; TRBD1 is a possible D gene (6 bases). The CDR3 runs to 16 residues. With 6 bases removed from V and 3 bases from J, the gap between germline ends came to 18 bases. Germline loops: CDR1 MNHEY, CDR2 SVGEGT. The CDR3: CASSVYRDTYNQPQHF. CDR3 nucleotides: TGTGCCAGCAGCGTATACCGGGACACTTACAATCAGCCCCAGCATTTT.

In its sample, this clonotype was seen many times. The V and J genes are TRBV2 and TRBJ2-1, with a tentative D call TRBD1 (6 bases). Trimming pared 7 bases from V and 12 bases from J, leaving 16 bases between. CDR1 and CDR2 (germline): SNHLY, FYNNEI. CDR3 length: 12 amino acids. CDR3 amino acids: CASTTDRQAQFF. The DNA for the CDR3 is TGTGCCAGCACCACTGACAGGCAGGCGCAGTTCTTC.

This clonotype has at least ten counts. The gene calls are TRBV20-1 and TRBJ1-2; 9 bases align to TRBD1. CDR3 length: 14 amino acids. V was pared by 6 bases and J by 2 bases, with 7 bases of the junction left unmatched. Germline loops: CDR1 DFQATT, CDR2 SNEGSKA (reference sequence). This chain's CDR3 is CSARDRAENYGYTF. As DNA, the CDR3 is TGCAGTGCCCGGGACAGGGCAGAGAACTATGGCTACACCTTC.

The rearrangement joins TRBV5-5 to TRBJ1-6; TRBD1 is a possible D gene (5 bases). The CDR3 length is 16 residues. Trimming took off 0 bases at V and 8 bases at J, with 15 bases between the two ends. Germline CDR1 is SGHKS and CDR2 is YYEKEE (reference sequence). The CDR3 DNA sequence: TGTGCCAGCAGCTTGGGGGGTCAGGGAGGCTATTCACCCCTCCACTTT. Translation: CASSLGGQGGYSPLHF.

This clonotype was counted only a few times. J is TRBJ1-5 and V is TRBV28; a possible D gene is TRBD1 (5 bases). The CDR3 is 16 residues long. V was shortened by 7 bases and J by 1 base, with 17 bases between the two germline ends. CDR1 is MDHEN and CDR2 is SYDVKM in the germline V gene. The CDR3 loop is CASTRGGRGSNQPQHF. The CDR3 nucleotides are TGTGCCAGCACGAGGGGAGGGCGCGGAAGCAATCAGCCCCAGCATTTT.